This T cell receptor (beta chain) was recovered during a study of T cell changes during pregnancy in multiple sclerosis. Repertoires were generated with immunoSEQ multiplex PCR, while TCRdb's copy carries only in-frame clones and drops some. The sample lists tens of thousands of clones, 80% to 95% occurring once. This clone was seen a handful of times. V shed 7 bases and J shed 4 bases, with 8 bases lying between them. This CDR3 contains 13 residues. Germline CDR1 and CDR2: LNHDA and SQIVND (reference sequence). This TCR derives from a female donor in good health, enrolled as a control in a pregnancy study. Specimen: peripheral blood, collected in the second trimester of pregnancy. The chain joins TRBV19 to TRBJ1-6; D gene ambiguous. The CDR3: CASNAMYNSPLHF. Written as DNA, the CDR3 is TGTGCCAGTAACGCGATGTATAATTCACCCCTCCACTTT.